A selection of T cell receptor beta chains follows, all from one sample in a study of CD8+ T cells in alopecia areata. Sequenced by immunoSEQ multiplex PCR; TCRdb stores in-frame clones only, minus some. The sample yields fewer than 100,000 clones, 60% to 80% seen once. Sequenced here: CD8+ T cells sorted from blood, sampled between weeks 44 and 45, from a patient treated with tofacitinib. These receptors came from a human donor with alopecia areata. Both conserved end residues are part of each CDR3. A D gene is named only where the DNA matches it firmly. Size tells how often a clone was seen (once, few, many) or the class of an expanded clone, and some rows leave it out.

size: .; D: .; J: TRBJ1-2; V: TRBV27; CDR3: CASTLYGSRKSTGYTF; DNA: TGTGCCAGCACCCTTTATGGGTCCAGGAAGTCCACCGGCTACACCTTC
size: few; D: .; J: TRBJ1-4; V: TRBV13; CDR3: CASSLGGKLFF; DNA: TGTGCCAGCAGCTTGGGAGGAAAACTGTTTTTT
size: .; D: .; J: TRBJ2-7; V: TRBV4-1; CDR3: CASSLGFSYEQYF; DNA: TGCGCCAGCAGCCTAGGGTTCTCCTACGAGCAGTACTTC
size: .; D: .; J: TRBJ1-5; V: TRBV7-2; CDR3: CASSFVTENQPQHF; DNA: TGTGCCAGCAGCTTCGTGACAGAAAATCAGCCCCAGCATTTT
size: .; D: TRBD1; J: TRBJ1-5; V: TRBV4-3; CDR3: CASSPGQGNQPQHF; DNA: TGCGCCAGCAGCCCGGGACAGGGCAATCAGCCCCAGCATTTT
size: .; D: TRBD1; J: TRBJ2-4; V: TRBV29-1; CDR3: CSGLTGSENIQYF; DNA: TGCAGCGGCCTGACAGGGTCGGAAAACATTCAGTACTTC
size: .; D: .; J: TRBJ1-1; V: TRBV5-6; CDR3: CASSLRARDTEAFF; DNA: TGTGCCAGCAGCTTGAGGGCGAGGGACACTGAAGCTTTCTTT
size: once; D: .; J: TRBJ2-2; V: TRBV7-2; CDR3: CATTDGELFF; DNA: TGTGCCACCACCGACGGGGAGCTGTTTTTT
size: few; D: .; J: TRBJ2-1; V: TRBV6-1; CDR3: CASKGTTYNEQFF; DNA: TGTGCCAGCAAAGGTACGACCTACAATGAGCAGTTCTTC
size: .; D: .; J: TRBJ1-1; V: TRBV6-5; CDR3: CASSYAYGLEAFF; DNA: TGTGCCAGCAGTTACGCGTACGGTTTAGAAGCTTTCTTT
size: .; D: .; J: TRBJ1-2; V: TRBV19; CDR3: CASSGSLSRGYTF; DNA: TGTGCCAGTAGTGGGAGTCTGTCGCGGGGCTACACCTTC
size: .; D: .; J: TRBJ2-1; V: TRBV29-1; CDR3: CSVPTGSSYNEQFF; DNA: TGCAGCGTCCCGACTGGGAGCTCCTACAATGAGCAGTTCTTC
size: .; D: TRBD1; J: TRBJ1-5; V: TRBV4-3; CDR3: CASSPILTGRNQPQHF; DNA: TGCGCCAGCAGCCCCATACTGACAGGGCGCAATCAGCCCCAGCATTTT
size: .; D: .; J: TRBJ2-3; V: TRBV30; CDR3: CACPRRGSTDTQYF; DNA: TGTGCCTGCCCCCGTAGGGGCAGCACAGATACGCAGTATTTT